This TCR beta chain derives from a study of CD8+CD57+ T cells in acquired aplastic anemia. Whole-study context: Recorded DNA amounts for sorted CD4+ and CD8+ cells had an average of about 3.5 ug. As sequenced from healthy donors, CD4+ cells averaged around 10 million reads.

Regarding this clonotype: The target antigen is unknown.

Study-wide points: In CD8+ cells, Simpson's diversity showed no significant difference between patients and controls. Roughly 30 CD8+ CDR3 sequences occurred in both the patients and the controls.

Using genomic DNA as the template, TCR beta VDJ and CDR3 profiling was carried out. TCRdb passed the reads through MiXCR, listing each CDR3 protein once. The sample records fewer than 200,000 distinct CDR3 sequences, approximately 60% being singletons. Germline V CDR1 and CDR2: LNHDA, SQIVND (reference sequence). This CDR3 spans 15 amino acids. Trimming left V 0 bases short and J 4 bases short, with 13 bases between. The rearrangement joins TRBV19 to TRBJ2-7; tentative D call: TRBD2 (5 bases). This clonotype was sampled from a human donor in good health. Sequenced: sorted CD4+, CD8+, or CD8+CD57+ T cells (not recorded which) from PBMCs. The CDR3: CASSIDSAGRYEQYF. In DNA, the CDR3 is TGTGCCAGTAGTATAGATTCTGCGGGCAGATACGAGCAGTACTTC.